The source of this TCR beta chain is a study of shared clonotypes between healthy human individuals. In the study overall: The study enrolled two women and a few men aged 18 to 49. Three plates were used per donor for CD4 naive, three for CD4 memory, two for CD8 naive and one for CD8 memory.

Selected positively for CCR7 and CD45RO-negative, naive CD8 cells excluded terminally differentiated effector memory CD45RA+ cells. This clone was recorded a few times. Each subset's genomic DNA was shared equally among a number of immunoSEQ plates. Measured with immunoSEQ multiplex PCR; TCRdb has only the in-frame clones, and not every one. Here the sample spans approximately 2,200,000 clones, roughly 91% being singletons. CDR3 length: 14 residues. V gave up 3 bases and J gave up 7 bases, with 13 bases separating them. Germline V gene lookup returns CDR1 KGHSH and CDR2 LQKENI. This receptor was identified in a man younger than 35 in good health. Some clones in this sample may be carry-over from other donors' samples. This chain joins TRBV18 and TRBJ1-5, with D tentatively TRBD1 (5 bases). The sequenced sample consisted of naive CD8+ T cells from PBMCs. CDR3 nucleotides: TGTGCCAGCTCACCTACCAGGGAGAAGCAGCCCCAGCATTTT. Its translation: CASSPTREKQPQHF.